A single sample gave rise to the 20 T cell receptor beta chains below, sequenced in a study of T-cell memory formation after mild COVID-19 (dated by TCRdb to about 2021). Library prep was done by 5' RACE. Sequenced using an Illumina NovaSeq 6000. The public sequencing data were trimmed at Q25 with fastp and processed into clonotypes with MiXCR by TCRdb, which kept only in-frame beta chains. Rows are unified per CDR3 protein, each entry keeping the most common DNA and genes. The sample table contains fewer than 700,000 distinct CDR3 sequences; only one count was recorded for less than 25% of them. Approximately 8.4% of the sample rests with the top ten. Material: PBMCs or a T cell subset sorted from them (not recorded which). All receptors derive from an adult woman who had mild COVID-19 (a few samples of this study predate the infection). The sample titles of this study are shuffled in the database, so cell type and time point are left out; the donor was told from shared clones.

This clonotype came up many times. The chain is built from TRBV7-2 and TRBJ2-7; 8 bases match TRBD1. V lost 2 bases to trimming and J lost 1 base; unmatched junction nucleotides: 4. The CDR3 totals 15 residues. The germline V gene encodes CDR1 SGHTA and CDR2 FQGNSA. The CDR3 nucleotides read TGTGCCAGCAGCTTAAGTTGGGACAGGTCCTACGAGCAGTACTTC. Protein sequence: CASSLSWDRSYEQYF.

Concerning this clonotype itself: A much larger clone is a single base away; this may be a read error. This chain joins TRBV3-1 and TRBJ1-5; D gene uncertain. The CDR3 has 19 amino acids. Germline lookup yields CDR1 LGHDT and CDR2 YNNKEL (reference sequence). V was trimmed by 0 bases and J by 2 bases, leaving 20 bases between them. The CDR3 DNA reads TGTGCCAGCAGCCAAGATCGCCCGTGGCGAATTGGGCGCAATCAGCCCCAGCATTTT. It specifies CASSQDRPWRIGRNQPQHF.

The rearrangement links TRBV6-4 to TRBJ2-3; D is unresolved. V gave up 7 bases and J gave up 4 bases, with 12 bases separating them. CDR1 MRHNA and CDR2 SNTAGT come from the germline V gene. This CDR3 has 13 residues. The CDR3 reads CASTLRRADTQYF. The CDR3 bases are TGTGCCAGCACCCTTCGACGAGCAGATACGCAGTATTTT.

Written as DNA, the CDR3 is TGTGCCACCGGGTCAGGCGGGGAGCTGTTTTTT. Protein: CATGSGGELFF. The V call is TRBV24-1, the J call TRBJ2-2; D remains ambiguous. V gave up 9 bases and J gave up 7 bases, with 8 bases separating them. This CDR3 comprises 11 residues. Germline values: CDR1 KGHDR, CDR2 SFDVKD.

At least ten counts were recorded for this clonotype. At one end the junction does not follow the germline gene, possibly because of a read error. The rearrangement uses TRBV12-3 or TRBV12-4 and TRBJ1-1; 7 nucleotides match TRBD1. The CDR3 is 12 residues long. In DNA, the CDR3 is TGCGCCAGCAGCTTGACAGGGACTGAAGCTTTCTTT. This translates into CASSLTGTEAFF.

This clonotype was seen a handful of times. J is TRBJ2-3 and V is TRBV6-5, with 12 nucleotides matching TRBD2. The germline V gene encodes CDR1 MNHEY and CDR2 SVGAGI. Trimming cost V 0 bases and J 6 bases; bases outside gene matches: 13. This CDR3 spans 19 amino acids. The CDR3 loop is CASSYSDILAGGRWDTQYF. CDR3 sequence (DNA): TGTGCCAGCAGTTACTCGGATATACTAGCGGGGGGCCGGTGGGATACGCAGTATTTT.

The table lists this clonotype with a count of one. The CDR3 protein is CASSPLGGRKGEQFF. In DNA form, the CDR3 reads TGTGCCAGCAGCCCTCTAGGCGGGAGGAAGGGTGAGCAGTTCTTC. V is TRBV11-2 and J is TRBJ2-1, with 8 bases identical to TRBD2. V was clipped by 5 bases and J by 9 bases; unmatched bases: 12. CDR3 length: 15 residues. The germline V gene has CDR1 SGHAT and CDR2 FQNNGV.

The rearrangement links TRBV4-3 to TRBJ2-1; 7 nucleotides agree with TRBD1. Germline-derived CDR1 and CDR2 are LGHNA and YSLEER. The V segment lost 0 bases and the J segment 5 bases; nucleotides outside the gene matches: 4. The CDR3 extends over 15 amino acids. The CDR3 DNA follows: TGCGCCAGCAGCCAAGATTCGGGACAGAACAATGAGCAGTTCTTC. Translation gives CASSQDSGQNNEQFF.

The V and J genes are TRBV9 and TRBJ1-1; D is unresolved. Germline values: CDR1 SGDLS, CDR2 YYNGEE. The V end was cut by 4 bases, the J end by 11 bases, with 18 bases between. This CDR3 spans 13 amino acids. The CDR3: CASSPTPYADAFF. CDR3 in DNA: TGTGCCAGCAGCCCGACGCCCTATGCAGACGCTTTCTTT.

The genes are TRBV7-9 and TRBJ2-3; perhaps D is TRBD1 or TRBD2 (5 bases each). Germline V gene data show CDR1 as SEHNR and CDR2 as FQNEAQ (reference sequence). Trimming took off 3 bases at V and 4 bases at J, with 14 bases between the two ends. The CDR3 is 15 amino acids. This CDR3 is CASSFGTVPADTQYF. CDR3 bases: TGTGCCAGCAGCTTCGGGACGGTCCCCGCAGATACGCAGTATTTT.

J is TRBJ2-1 and V is TRBV3-1, with a weak D call TRBD1 (6 bases). Trimming shortened V by 4 bases and J by 3 bases, and 16 bases separated the two germline ends. The CDR3 consists of 16 residues. The germline V gene encodes CDR1 LGHDT and CDR2 YNNKEL (reference sequence). The DNA for the CDR3 is TGTGCCAGCAGCCGGGGGCGCCGACAGAACTACAATGAGCAGTTCTTC. Its translation: CASSRGRRQNYNEQFF.

This clonotype was counted only a few times. This chain connects TRBV7-9 to TRBJ2-3, with 8 bases fitting TRBD1. Germline-derived CDR1 and CDR2 are SEHNR and FQNEAQ (reference sequence). Trimming cost V 5 bases and J 0 bases; bases outside gene matches: 4. The CDR3 is 15 amino acids. In DNA, the CDR3 is TGTGCCAGCAGCCAGGGGGCCTCTAGCACAGATACGCAGTATTTT. This codes for CASSQGASSTDTQYF.

This sequence joins TRBV4-2 and TRBJ2-1; TRBD2 matches 9 bases. Looked up from germline, CDR1 is LGHNA and CDR2 is YNFKEQ. The CDR3 covers 19 residues. Losses at the gene ends were 1 base for V and 3 bases for J; bases not matched to a gene: 13. The CDR3 is CASSQVGTSWDSVYNEQFF. CDR3 coding DNA: TGTGCCAGCAGCCAAGTGGGGACTAGCTGGGATTCCGTCTACAATGAGCAGTTCTTC.

V gene TRBV3-1 combines with J gene TRBJ2-1, with 7 nucleotides matching TRBD1. The CDR3 loop spans 15 amino acids. V lost 5 bases and J lost 5; bases outside the gene matches: 9. CDR1 is LGHDT and CDR2 is YNNKEL in the germline V gene (reference sequence). The CDR3 sequence: CASSSTGTDHNEQFF. The DNA of the CDR3 is TGTGCCAGCAGCTCGACCGGGACAGACCACAATGAGCAGTTCTTC.

There are many counts of this clonotype. The chain joins TRBV6-2 or TRBV6-3 to TRBJ2-7; 10 bases align to TRBD1. The CDR3 consists of 16 residues. Looked up from germline, CDR1 is MNHEY and CDR2 is SVGEGT. With V trimmed by 2 bases and J by 3 bases, 7 bases remained unmatched. CDR3 in amino acids: CASSYDGTGDYYEQYF. The DNA for the CDR3 is TGTGCCAGCAGTTACGACGGGACAGGGGATTACTACGAGCAGTACTTC.

The chain combines TRBV19 with TRBJ2-5; either TRBD1 or TRBD2 may fit D (5 bases each). The CDR3 runs to 12 residues. Trimming shortened V by 8 bases and J by 4 bases, and 11 bases separated the two germline ends. CDR1 and CDR2 from the germline V gene are LNHDA and SQIVND (reference sequence). CDR3 loop: CASGGRGETQYF. DNA of the CDR3: TGTGCCAGTGGGGGACGGGGAGAGACCCAGTACTTC.

The table lists this clonotype with a few counts. This rearrangement joins TRBV14 to TRBJ2-5, with 7 bases fitting TRBD2. Germline trimming cut 1 base from V and 6 bases from J; bases unmatched to any gene: 14. CDR1 and CDR2 from the germline V gene are SGHDN and FVKESK. The CDR3 contains 17 residues. The CDR3 sequence: CASSQARERGRGKTQYF. CDR3 DNA: TGTGCCAGCAGCCAAGCCAGAGAGCGAGGGAGGGGTAAGACCCAGTACTTC.

This clonotype was found a few times. DNA for the CDR3: TGCGCCAGCAGCCAAACCTGGGTGGGGGGCACTGAAGCTTTCTTT. It is translated as CASSQTWVGGTEAFF. The V call is TRBV4-1, the J call TRBJ1-1, with a weak D call TRBD1 (5 bases). Per germline, CDR1 MGHRA and CDR2 YSYEKL. The CDR3 runs 15 residues. V lost 2 bases and J lost 4, with 14 bases in between.

This sequence joins TRBV4-1 and TRBJ2-3; 7 bases align to TRBD1. With V trimmed by 0 bases and J by 6 bases, 3 bases remained unmatched. The CDR3 runs to 14 residues. Germline CDR1 and CDR2: MGHRA and YSYEKL. The CDR3 DNA reads as TGCGCCAGCAGCCAAGAAGGACAGGAGGATACGCAGTATTTT. Translation gives CASSQEGQEDTQYF.

The CDR3, as DNA: TGTGCCAGCATTCAAGGCCGGAACGAGCAGTACTTC. It yields the protein CASIQGRNEQYF. The chain has TRBV6-1 and TRBJ2-7; D unclear. This CDR3 contains 12 residues. V was clipped by 7 bases and J by 5 bases, with 12 bases between them. Looked up from germline, CDR1 is MNHNS and CDR2 is SASEGT.